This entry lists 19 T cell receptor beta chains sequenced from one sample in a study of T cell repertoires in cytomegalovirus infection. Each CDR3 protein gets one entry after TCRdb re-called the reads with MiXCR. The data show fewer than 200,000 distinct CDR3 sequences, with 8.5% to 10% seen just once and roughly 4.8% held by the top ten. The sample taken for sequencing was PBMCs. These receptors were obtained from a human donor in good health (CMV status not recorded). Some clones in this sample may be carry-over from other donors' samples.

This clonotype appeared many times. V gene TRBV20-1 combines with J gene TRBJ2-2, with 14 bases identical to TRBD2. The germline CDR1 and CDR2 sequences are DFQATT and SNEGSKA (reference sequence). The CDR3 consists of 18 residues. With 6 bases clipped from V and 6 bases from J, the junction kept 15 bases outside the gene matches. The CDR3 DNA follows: TGCAGTGCCACCTCGACTAGCGGGGGGGCCGGTGTCCCCGGGGAGCTGTTTTTT. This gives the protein CSATSTSGGAGVPGELFF.

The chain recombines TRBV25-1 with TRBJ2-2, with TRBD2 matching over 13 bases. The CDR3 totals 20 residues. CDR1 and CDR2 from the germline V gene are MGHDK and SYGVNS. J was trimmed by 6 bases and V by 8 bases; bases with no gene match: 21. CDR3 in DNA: TGTGCCAGCTCAGGGAGGTTACTAGCGGGAGGGCCCTCCCGGGCCGGGGAGCTGTTTTTT. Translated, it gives CASSGRLLAGGPSRAGELFF. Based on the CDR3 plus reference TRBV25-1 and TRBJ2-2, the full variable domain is EADIYQTPRYLVIGTGKKITLECSQTMGHDKMYWYQQDPGMELHLIHYSYGVNSTEKGDLSSESTVSRIRTEHFPLTLESARPSHTSQYLCASSGRLLAGGPSRAGELFFGEGSRLTVL.

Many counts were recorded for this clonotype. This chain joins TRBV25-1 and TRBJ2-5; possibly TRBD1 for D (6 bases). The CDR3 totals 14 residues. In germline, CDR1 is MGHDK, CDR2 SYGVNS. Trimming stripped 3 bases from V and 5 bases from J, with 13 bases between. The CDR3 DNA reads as TGTGCCAGCAGTGATTGGGGGCAGGGGGAGACCCAGTACTTC. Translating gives CASSDWGQGETQYF.

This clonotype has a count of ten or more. The CDR3 here is CATSRDLAEAFF. CDR3 nucleotides: TGTGCCACCAGCAGAGATCTCGCTGAAGCTTTCTTT. The chain carries TRBV15 and TRBJ1-1, with D unresolved. This CDR3 has 12 amino acids. Per germline, CDR1 LNHNV and CDR2 YYDKDF (reference sequence). Trimming took off 0 bases at V and 6 bases at J, with 5 bases between the two ends.

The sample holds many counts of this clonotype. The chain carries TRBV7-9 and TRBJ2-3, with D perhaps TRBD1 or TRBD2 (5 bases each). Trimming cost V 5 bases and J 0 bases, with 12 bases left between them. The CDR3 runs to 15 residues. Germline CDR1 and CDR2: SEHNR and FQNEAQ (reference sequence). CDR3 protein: CASSPWDPSTDTQYF. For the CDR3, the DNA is TGTGCCAGCAGCCCTTGGGACCCAAGCACAGATACGCAGTATTTT.

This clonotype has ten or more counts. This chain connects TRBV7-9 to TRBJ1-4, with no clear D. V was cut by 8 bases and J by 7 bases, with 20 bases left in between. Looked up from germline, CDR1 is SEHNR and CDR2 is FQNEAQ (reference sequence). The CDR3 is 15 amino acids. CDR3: CASGPGGSRREKLFF. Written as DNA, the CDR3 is TGTGCCAGCGGACCTGGCGGGAGCCGCCGTGAAAAACTGTTTTTT.

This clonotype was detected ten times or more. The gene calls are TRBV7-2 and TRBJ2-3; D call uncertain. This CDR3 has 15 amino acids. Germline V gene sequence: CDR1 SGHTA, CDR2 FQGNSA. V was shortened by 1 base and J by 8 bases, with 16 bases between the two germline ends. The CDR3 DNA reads TGTGCCAGCAGCTTAGAGAGGAAGCTCGGTTCTACGCAGTATTTT. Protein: CASSLERKLGSTQYF.

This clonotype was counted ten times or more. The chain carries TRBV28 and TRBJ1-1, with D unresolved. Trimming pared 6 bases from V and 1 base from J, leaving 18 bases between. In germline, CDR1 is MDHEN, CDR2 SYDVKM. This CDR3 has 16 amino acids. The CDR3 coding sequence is TGTGCCAGCAGATCTCCATTAAAGGGTCAGAACACTGAAGCTTTCTTT. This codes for CASRSPLKGQNTEAFF.

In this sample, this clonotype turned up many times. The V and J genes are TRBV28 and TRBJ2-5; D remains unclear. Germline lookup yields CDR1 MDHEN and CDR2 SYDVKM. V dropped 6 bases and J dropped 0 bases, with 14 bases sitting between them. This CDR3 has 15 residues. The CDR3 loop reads CASSNVRWNQETQYF. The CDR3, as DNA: TGTGCCAGCAGCAACGTTAGATGGAACCAAGAGACCCAGTACTTC.

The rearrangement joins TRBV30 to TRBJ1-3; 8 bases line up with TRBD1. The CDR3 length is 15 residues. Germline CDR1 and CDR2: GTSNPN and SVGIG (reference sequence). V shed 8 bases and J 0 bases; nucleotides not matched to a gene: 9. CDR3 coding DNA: TGTGCCCACAGGACAGGGCTTAACTCTGGAAACACCATATATTTT. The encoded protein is CAHRTGLNSGNTIYF.

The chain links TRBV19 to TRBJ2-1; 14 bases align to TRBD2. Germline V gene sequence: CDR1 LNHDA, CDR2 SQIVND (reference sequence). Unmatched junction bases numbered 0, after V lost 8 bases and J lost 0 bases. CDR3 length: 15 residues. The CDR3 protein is CASGTSGSSYNEQFF. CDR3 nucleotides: TGTGCCAGTGGGACTAGCGGGAGCTCCTACAATGAGCAGTTCTTC.

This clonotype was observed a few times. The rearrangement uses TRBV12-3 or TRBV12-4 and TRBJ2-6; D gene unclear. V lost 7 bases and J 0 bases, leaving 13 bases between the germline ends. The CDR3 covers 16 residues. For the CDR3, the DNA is TGTGCCAGCACCTTCGTGAGAATCTCTGGGGCCAACGTCCTGACTTTC. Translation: CASTFVRISGANVLTF.

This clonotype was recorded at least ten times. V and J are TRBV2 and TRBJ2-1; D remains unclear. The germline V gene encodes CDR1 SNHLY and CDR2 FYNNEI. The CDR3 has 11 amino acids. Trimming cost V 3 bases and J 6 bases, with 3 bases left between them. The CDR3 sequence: CASSDFNEQFF. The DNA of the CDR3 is TGTGCCAGCAGTGACTTCAATGAGCAGTTCTTC. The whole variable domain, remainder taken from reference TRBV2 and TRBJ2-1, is EPEVTQTPSHQVTQMGQEVILRCVPISNHLYFYWYRQILGQKVEFLVSFYNNEISEKSEIFDDQFSVERPDGSNFTLKIRSTKLEDSAMYFCASSDFNEQFFGPGTRLTVL.

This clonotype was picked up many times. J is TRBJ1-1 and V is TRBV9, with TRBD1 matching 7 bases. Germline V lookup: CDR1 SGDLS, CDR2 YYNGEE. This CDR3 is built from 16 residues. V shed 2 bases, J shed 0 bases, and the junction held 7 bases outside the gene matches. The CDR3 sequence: CASSVGTDLMNTEAFF. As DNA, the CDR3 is TGTGCCAGCAGCGTTGGGACAGACCTAATGAACACTGAAGCTTTCTTT.

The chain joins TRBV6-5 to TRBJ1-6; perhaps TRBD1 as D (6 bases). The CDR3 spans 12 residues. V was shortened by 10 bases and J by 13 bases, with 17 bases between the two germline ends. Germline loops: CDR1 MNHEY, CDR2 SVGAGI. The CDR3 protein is CATKRGAEPLHF. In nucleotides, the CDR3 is TGTGCCACTAAAAGGGGGGCTGAGCCCCTCCACTTT.

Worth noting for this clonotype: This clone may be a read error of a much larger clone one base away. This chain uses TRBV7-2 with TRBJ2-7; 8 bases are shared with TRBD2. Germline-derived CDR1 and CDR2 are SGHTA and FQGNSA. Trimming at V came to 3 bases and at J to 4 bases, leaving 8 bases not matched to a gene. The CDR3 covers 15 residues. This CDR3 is CASSFQGLAIYEQYF. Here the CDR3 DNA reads TGTGCCAGCAGCTTCCAAGGACTAGCCATATACGAGCAGTACTTC.

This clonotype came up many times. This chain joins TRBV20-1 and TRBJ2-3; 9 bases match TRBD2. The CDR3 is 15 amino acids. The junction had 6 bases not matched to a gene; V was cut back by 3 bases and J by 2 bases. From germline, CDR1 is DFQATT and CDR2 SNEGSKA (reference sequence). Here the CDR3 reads CSASPGLAHTDTQYF. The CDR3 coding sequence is TGCAGTGCTAGCCCGGGACTAGCCCACACAGATACGCAGTATTTT.

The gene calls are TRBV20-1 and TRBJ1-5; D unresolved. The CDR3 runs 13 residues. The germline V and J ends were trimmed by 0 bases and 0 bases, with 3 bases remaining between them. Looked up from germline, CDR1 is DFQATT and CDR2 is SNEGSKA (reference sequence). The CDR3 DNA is TGCAGTGCTAGAGATCATAGCAATCAGCCCCAGCATTTT. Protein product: CSARDHSNQPQHF.

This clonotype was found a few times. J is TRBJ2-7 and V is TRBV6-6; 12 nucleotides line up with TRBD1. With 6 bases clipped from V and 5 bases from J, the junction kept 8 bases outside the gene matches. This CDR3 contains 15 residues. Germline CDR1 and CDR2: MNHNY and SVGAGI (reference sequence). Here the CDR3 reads CASREGTGGAHEQYF. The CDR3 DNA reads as TGTGCCAGCAGGGAAGGGACAGGGGGCGCCCACGAGCAGTACTTC.